The clone carrying this T cell receptor beta chain appeared once. Profiled with immunoSEQ multiplex PCR; TCRdb holds only in-frame clones, not every one. The sample lists 110,000 or so clones; about nine tenths were seen once. This sample stems from a study of T cell responses to AZD1222 COVID-19 vaccine. Trimming at V came to 4 bases and at J to 2 bases, leaving 2 bases not matched to a gene. Germline V gives CDR1 KGHSH, CDR2 LQKENI. CDR3 length equals 13 residues. The specimen was peripheral blood, collected on day 0 of MenACWY control vaccination. The V and J genes are TRBV18 and TRBJ2-7, with 7 bases that match TRBD2. This sequence was found in an adult in good health. The CDR3 is CASSLGRAYEQYF. DNA for the CDR3: TGTGCCAGCTCACTTGGGAGGGCCTACGAGCAGTACTTC.